The clone carrying this T cell receptor beta chain was observed a single time. Its antigen is unknown. These data are taken from a study of T-cell reconstitution after alpha-beta-depleted transplantation in children. Points from the study as a whole: Diversity of TCRbeta at day 60 was high in some patients, arising from surviving recipient T cells and thymic progenitors. At the one-year point after transplant, T-cell counts and TCRbeta diversity were found to come mostly from T cells that had been newly produced.

The V end was cut by 1 base, the J end by 8 bases, with 21 bases between. The CDR3 is made up of 17 amino acids. Germline V gives CDR1 SEHNR, CDR2 FQNEAQ (reference sequence). A library of TCRbeta sequences, prepared with unique molecular identifiers, was generated. TCRdb called the PCR reads again in MiXCR, with one record for every CDR3 protein. The sample includes 900,000 or so distinct CDR3 sequences, less than 20% of them seen just once. The TCR was taken from a male patient aged 5 to 17 who had a stem cell transplant for acute lymphoblastic leukemia, so the T cells may come from the graft donor. Sequences were derived from PBMCs, mostly from graft donor cells, sampled 360 days after TCRalphabeta/CD19-depleted stem cell transplant. This chain links TRBV7-9 with TRBJ2-1, with a tentative D call TRBD2 (6 bases). The CDR3 reads CASSLVRTTLSRDEQFF. In DNA form, the CDR3 reads TGTGCCAGCAGCTTAGTAAGGACTACTTTATCTAGGGATGAGCAGTTCTTC.